This TCR beta chain was profiled in a study of shared clonotypes between healthy human individuals. Study outcomes and limitations: Shared across several donors were around 5% of the naive CD4 clonotypes.

Repertoires were generated with immunoSEQ multiplex PCR, while TCRdb's copy carries only in-frame clones and drops some. The profile shows 950,000 to 1,100,000 clones, approximately 80% of them singletons. With 2 bases clipped from V and 1 base from J, the junction kept 6 bases outside the gene matches. The CDR3 length is 17 residues. The germline V gene has CDR1 MDHEN and CDR2 SYDVKM. Note on this clone: Its cognate antigen is unknown.

Sequencing input: memory CD4+ T cells from PBMCs. Subset specified: CD45RA-negative fraction. The gene calls are TRBV28 and TRBJ2-1, with 9 positions matching TRBD1. The clonotype was recovered from a man younger than 35 in good health. Some clones in this sample may be carry-over from other donors' samples. CDR3 coding DNA: TGTGCCAGCAGTTTAATTACCGGGACAGGGTCCTACAATGAGCAGTTCTTC. Its translation: CASSLITGTGSYNEQFF. The variable domain in full, with the rest retrieved from reference TRBV28 and TRBJ2-1, is DVKVTQSSRYLVKRTGEKVFLECVQDMDHENMFWYRQDPGLGLRLIYFSYDVKMKEKGDIPEGYSVSREKKERFSLILESASTNQTSMYLCASSLITGTGSYNEQFFGPGTRLTVL.